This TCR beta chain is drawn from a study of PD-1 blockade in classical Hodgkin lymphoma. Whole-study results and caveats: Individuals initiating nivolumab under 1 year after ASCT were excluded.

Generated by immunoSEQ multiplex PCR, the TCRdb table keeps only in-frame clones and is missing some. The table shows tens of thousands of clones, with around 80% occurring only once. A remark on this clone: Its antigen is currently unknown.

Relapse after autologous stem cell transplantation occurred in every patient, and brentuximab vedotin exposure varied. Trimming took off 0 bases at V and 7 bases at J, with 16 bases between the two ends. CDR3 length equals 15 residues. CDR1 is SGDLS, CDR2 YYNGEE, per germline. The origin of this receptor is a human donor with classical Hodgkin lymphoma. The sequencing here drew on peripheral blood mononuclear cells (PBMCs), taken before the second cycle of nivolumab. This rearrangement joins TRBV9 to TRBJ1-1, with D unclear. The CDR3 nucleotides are TGTGCCAGCAGCGTAGGCGAATACGGGTGGAGTGAAGCTTTCTTT. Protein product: CASSVGEYGWSEAFF.